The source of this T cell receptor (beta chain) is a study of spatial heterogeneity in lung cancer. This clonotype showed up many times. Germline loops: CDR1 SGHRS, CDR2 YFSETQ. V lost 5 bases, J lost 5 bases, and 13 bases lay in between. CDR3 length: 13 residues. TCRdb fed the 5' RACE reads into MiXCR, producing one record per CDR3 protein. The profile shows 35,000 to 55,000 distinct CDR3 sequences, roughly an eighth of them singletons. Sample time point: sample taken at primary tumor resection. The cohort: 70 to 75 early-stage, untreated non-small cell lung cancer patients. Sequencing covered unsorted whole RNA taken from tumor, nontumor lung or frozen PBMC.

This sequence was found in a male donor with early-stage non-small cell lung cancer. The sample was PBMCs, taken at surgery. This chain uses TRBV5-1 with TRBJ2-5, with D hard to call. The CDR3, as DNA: TGCGCCAGCAGTACCCAAAGATTGGAGACCCAGTACTTC. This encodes CASSTQRLETQYF.